Sequencing of this TCR beta chain was carried out in a study of T cell responses to AZD1222 COVID-19 vaccine. TCRdb's table, derived via immunoSEQ multiplex PCR, lists solely in-frame clones and lacks some. The sample gives around 140,000 clones, nearly 95% of which show up once; around 5% is in the top ten. Trimming removed 7 bases at V and 0 bases at J, with 11 bases between. The CDR3 is 14 residues long. Germline lookup yields CDR1 LNHDA and CDR2 SQIVND (reference sequence). The receptor was derived from an adult in good health. V gene TRBV19 combines with J gene TRBJ2-3; D call uncertain. Sequenced here: peripheral blood, sampled on day 0 of AZD1222 vaccination. CDR3 amino acids: CASTERSSTDTQYF. The CDR3 coding sequence is TGTGCCAGTACCGAGAGGAGTAGCACAGATACGCAGTATTTT. Full variable domain (outside the CDR3, taken from reference TRBV19 and TRBJ2-3): DGGITQSPKYLFRKEGQNVTLSCEQNLNHDAMYWYRQDPGQGLRLIYYSQIVNDFQKGDIAEGYSVSREKKESFPLTVTSAQKNPTAFYLCASTERSSTDTQYFGPGTRLTVL.